This TCR beta chain was captured by sequencing in a study of OX40 agonist ivuxolimab in advanced cancers. The study, taken as a whole, reports: Patients with a partial response at 0.1-3.0 mg/kg had among the lowest clonal expansion.

Note on this clone: Its antigen is still unknown.

The repertoire was sequenced with immunoSEQ multiplex PCR; TCRdb's copy has only in-frame clones and lacks some. The sample carries tens of thousands of clones, 90% recorded once. The clonotype comes from an adult with an advanced solid tumor such as melanoma, head and neck, liver or kidney cancer. The sample consisted of CD4+ or CD8+ T cells sorted from blood, taken in a trial of the OX40 agonist ivuxolimab.

Here the CDR3 DNA reads TGTGCCAGCAGCAAATTGAGAGCGGGGACCTACGAGCAGTACTTC. Residues: CASSKLRAGTYEQYF. The genes are TRBV21-1 and TRBJ2-7; TRBD2 is taken as the D call from the table, unchecked against the DNA. TRBV21-1 is termed a pseudogene. CDR3 length: 15 residues.